One sample yielded the 32 T cell receptor beta chains listed below, sequenced in a study of CD8 T cells in ankylosing spondylitis. These receptors are not linked to any known antigen. Study results and caveats: Seemingly distinctive of ankylosing spondylitis blood was a TCR beta motif formed by eight highly homologous variants.

Using its own MiXCR run on the 5' RACE reads, TCRdb lists one record per CDR3 protein. Of 650,000 to 800,000 distinct CDR3 sequences detected, 15% to 20% appear once; the ten largest clones hold about a fifth. Specimen: blood, either unsorted or a sorted T cell fraction (not recorded which). The receptor source for this set is a male donor with ankylosing spondylitis.

J is TRBJ2-1 and V is TRBV15; no clear D gene. Trimming removed 1 base at V and 2 bases at J, with 12 bases between. Germline CDR1 and CDR2: LNHNV and YYDKDF (reference sequence). This CDR3 spans 16 amino acids. The CDR3 protein is CATSRAQDFPYNEQFF. DNA of the CDR3: TGTGCCACCAGCAGAGCCCAGGATTTTCCCTACAATGAGCAGTTCTTC.

This clonotype was observed a few times. The V and J genes are TRBV5-1 and TRBJ2-7, with 7 bases that match TRBD1. Trimming cost V 0 bases and J 5 bases; bases outside gene matches: 5. The length of the CDR3 is 14 residues. The V gene's germline CDR1 is SGHRS and CDR2 YFSETQ. The CDR3 loop reads CASSLGQGDNEQYF. CDR3 bases: TGCGCCAGCAGCTTGGGACAGGGAGATAACGAGCAGTACTTC.

This clonotype was detected only a few times. The chain is built from TRBV12-3 or TRBV12-4 and TRBJ1-2, with a tentative D call TRBD1 (6 bases). Trimming left V 5 bases short and J 4 bases short, with 14 bases between. The CDR3 is 14 amino acids. The CDR3 loop is CASSPGQKTYGYTF. DNA for the CDR3: TGTGCCAGCAGTCCCGGACAGAAGACCTATGGCTACACCTTC.

The chain joins TRBV7-9 to TRBJ1-1; D unresolved. The CDR3 consists of 12 residues. The germline V and J ends were trimmed by 5 bases and 7 bases, with 11 bases remaining between them. The germline V gene encodes CDR1 SEHNR and CDR2 FQNEAQ (reference sequence). CDR3 protein: CASSQSGVEAFF. DNA of the CDR3: TGTGCCAGCAGCCAAAGTGGAGTTGAAGCTTTCTTT.

The chain couples TRBV6-1 to TRBJ1-2; 8 bases map to TRBD1. The germline V gene has CDR1 MNHNS and CDR2 SASEGT. The CDR3 sequence is 15 residues long. V shed 6 bases and J 4 bases; nucleotides not matched to a gene: 10. The CDR3 DNA reads as TGTGCCAGCAGACCCGACGACAGGGGTGGCTATGGCTACACCTTC. It is translated as CASRPDDRGGYGYTF.

This sequence joins TRBV6-2 or TRBV6-3 and TRBJ2-3; 11 bases are shared with TRBD2. The V gene end was trimmed by 5 bases and the J gene end by 1 base; junction bases not matched to a gene: 17. CDR1 and CDR2 from the germline V gene are MNHEY and SVGEGT. The CDR3 extends over 20 amino acids. This CDR3 is CASSPRRPGLAARGTDTQYF. In DNA form, the CDR3 reads TGTGCCAGCAGTCCGCGCCGTCCGGGACTAGCGGCCCGTGGCACAGATACGCAGTATTTT.

The chain joins TRBV20-1 to TRBJ2-1; D is perhaps TRBD2 (5 bases). CDR1 DFQATT and CDR2 SNEGSKA come from the germline V gene (reference sequence). The germline V and J ends were trimmed by 1 base and 3 bases, with 7 bases remaining between them. The CDR3 is 13 residues long. For the CDR3, the DNA is TGCAGTGCTAGAGGAGGGTTCTACAATGAGCAGTTCTTC. As protein: CSARGGFYNEQFF.

The sample holds a few counts of this clonotype. The rearrangement links TRBV12-3 or TRBV12-4 to TRBJ2-1; tentative D call: TRBD2 (5 bases). The V end lost 5 bases, the J end lost 4 bases, and 12 bases lay between the germline ends. The CDR3 has 14 residues. In nucleotides, the CDR3 is TGTGCCAGCAGTCCCCGAGAGGGATACAATGAGCAGTTCTTC. This translates into CASSPREGYNEQFF.

In its sample, this clonotype was seen a few times. V and J are TRBV2 and TRBJ2-7, with D perhaps matching TRBD1 or TRBD2 (7 bases each). The CDR3 covers 14 residues. CDR1 and CDR2 (germline): SNHLY, FYNNEI. V shed 7 bases and J shed 4 bases, with 17 bases lying between them. Here the CDR3 reads CASTGRYRGYEQYF. CDR3 nucleotide sequence: TGTGCCAGCACCGGGAGGTACAGGGGATACGAGCAGTACTTC. The full variable domain, its missing parts supplied by reference TRBV2 and TRBJ2-7, is EPEVTQTPSHQVTQMGQEVILRCVPISNHLYFYWYRQILGQKVEFLVSFYNNEISEKSEIFDDQFSVERPDGSNFTLKIRSTKLEDSAMYFCASTGRYRGYEQYFGPGTRLTVT.

The CDR3, as DNA: TGTGCCAGCAGTTTAAGCTGGCAGGGGGGGACCGGGGAGCTGTTTTTT. Encoded protein: CASSLSWQGGTGELFF. The V and J genes are TRBV12-3 or TRBV12-4 and TRBJ2-2; D may be TRBD1 or TRBD2 (7 bases each). V was cut by 2 bases and J by 5 bases, with 15 bases left in between. The CDR3 totals 16 residues.

This clonotype was seen a handful of times. The chain employs TRBV19 and TRBJ2-3; the match to TRBD1 covers 8 bases. CDR1 and CDR2 (germline): LNHDA, SQIVND (reference sequence). The CDR3 spans 17 residues. With V trimmed by 0 bases and J by 9 bases, 14 bases remained unmatched. The CDR3 region has the DNA TGTGCCAGTAGTATAGATGCGCGGACAGGGTTGGGCGACACGCAGTATTTT. Protein product: CASSIDARTGLGDTQYF.

This clonotype was detected many times. The V and J genes are TRBV6-2 or TRBV6-3 and TRBJ1-1, with D unclear. V gave up 4 bases and J gave up 3 bases, with 6 bases separating them. Germline CDR1 MNHEY, CDR2 SVGEGT. CDR3 size: 12 residues. CDR3 region: CASSLLDTEAFF. In nucleotides, the CDR3 is TGTGCCAGCAGTTTATTGGACACTGAAGCTTTCTTT.

This rearrangement joins TRBV7-3 to TRBJ2-3; D not resolved. Germline V gene lookup returns CDR1 SGHTA and CDR2 FQGTGA. The ends were cut back, 0 bases at V and 5 bases at J, with 9 bases in the middle. This CDR3 contains 14 residues. The chain's CDR3 is CASSLTPSVDTQYF. The CDR3 DNA is TGTGCCAGCAGCTTAACGCCCAGCGTAGATACGCAGTATTTT.

This clonotype came up a few times. The chain uses TRBV6-5 and TRBJ1-1; 9 bases fit TRBD1. The CDR3 covers 12 residues. The trim removed 6 bases at V and 10 bases at J, leaving 6 bases unmatched. Germline V lookup: CDR1 MNHEY, CDR2 SVGAGI. The CDR3 nucleotides are TGTGCCAGCAGCCGACAGGGGGTCGGAGCTTTCTTT. The encoded protein is CASSRQGVGAFF.

V is TRBV7-9 and J is TRBJ2-5; 11 bases align to TRBD1. Germline V lookup: CDR1 SEHNR, CDR2 FQNEAQ (reference sequence). CDR3 size: 13 residues. V lost 11 bases and J lost 5; bases outside the gene matches: 7. CDR3 nucleotide sequence: TGTGCCGGGGGACAGGGGGAGGTGGAGACCCAGTACTTC. It is translated as CAGGQGEVETQYF.

This clonotype has just a few counts. This chain links TRBV9 with TRBJ2-3; 8 bases match TRBD1. The CDR3 runs to 15 residues. The V segment lost 4 bases and the J segment 3 bases; nucleotides outside the gene matches: 7. Germline loops: CDR1 SGDLS, CDR2 YYNGEE. DNA of the CDR3: TGTGCCAGCAGCCGTCAGGGGGCGGGTACAGATACGCAGTATTTT. Its translation: CASSRQGAGTDTQYF. The full variable domain, with the rest looked up from reference TRBV9 and TRBJ2-3, is DSGVTQTPKHLITATGQRVTLRCSPRSGDLSVYWYQQSLDQGLQFLIQYYNGEERAKGNILERFSAQQFPDLHSELNLSSLELGDSALYFCASSRQGAGTDTQYFGPGTRLTVL.

Ten or more counts support this clonotype. J is TRBJ2-1 and V is TRBV20-1, with 10 bases that match TRBD1. V gave up 5 bases and J gave up 5 bases; unmatched junction bases: 12. CDR3 length: 16 amino acids. CDR1 is DFQATT, CDR2 SNEGSKA, per germline (reference sequence). CDR3 amino acids: CSAYYAGQGIDNEQFF. As DNA, the CDR3 is TGCAGTGCTTACTATGCGGGACAGGGGATAGACAATGAGCAGTTCTTC.

This clonotype was seen repeatedly, ten times or more. V usage is TRBV29-1 and J usage is TRBJ2-1, with D unclear. Germline CDR1 and CDR2: SQVTM and ANQGSEA. Trimming pared 4 bases from V and 8 bases from J, leaving 15 bases between. CDR3 length: 13 residues. The CDR3 spells CSVGPIEEYEQFF. The DNA of the CDR3 is TGCAGCGTTGGGCCCATTGAGGAGTATGAGCAGTTCTTC.

This clonotype was seen at least ten times. V is TRBV12-3 or TRBV12-4 and J is TRBJ1-5; D may be TRBD1 (5 bases). The length of the CDR3 is 14 residues. The V gene lost 5 bases and the J gene lost 7 bases, with 15 bases spanning the gap. CDR3 nucleotides: TGTGCCAGCAGTCCTCGGGCAGGGCCACAGCCCCAGCATTTT. It specifies CASSPRAGPQPQHF.

This clonotype was seen a few times. The chain recombines TRBV29-1 with TRBJ2-7, with TRBD2 matching 7 bases. The CDR3 runs 13 residues. J gave up 0 bases and V 6 bases, and 5 bases lay outside the gene matches. Per the germline V gene, CDR1 is SQVTM and CDR2 is ANQGSEA. CDR3 DNA sequence: TGCAGCGTACCCGGGGGGAGCTCCTACGAGCAGTACTTC. Residues: CSVPGGSSYEQYF.

This chain links TRBV9 with TRBJ2-1; D possibly corresponds to TRBD1 (8 bases). Trimming took 4 bases from V and 4 from J, leaving 21 bases between them. This CDR3 spans 17 amino acids. Germline V CDR1 and CDR2: SGDLS, YYNGEE. The CDR3 spells CASSPQGGEGGYNEQFF. In DNA, the CDR3 is TGTGCCAGCAGCCCACAGGGGGGGGAAGGGGGTTACAATGAGCAGTTCTTC.

This clonotype was observed many times. This chain connects TRBV12-3 or TRBV12-4 to TRBJ2-7, with a possible D match to TRBD1 (6 bases). There are 14 residues in the CDR3. V was cut by 2 bases and J by 5 bases, with 13 bases left in between. Written as DNA, the CDR3 is TGTGCCAGCAGTTTATGGGACATAGGTCACGAGCAGTACTTC. Amino acid sequence: CASSLWDIGHEQYF.

The chain joins TRBV20-1 to TRBJ2-7, with D possibly being TRBD2 (6 bases). The CDR3 length is 13 residues. V was cut by 6 bases and J by 0 bases, with 12 bases left in between. Germline V gene lookup returns CDR1 DFQATT and CDR2 SNEGSKA (reference sequence). The CDR3, as DNA: TGCAGTGCCGGGAGCGCTTACTCCTACGAGCAGTACTTC. This sequence encodes CSAGSAYSYEQYF.

This clonotype has a handful of counts. This chain joins TRBV5-1 and TRBJ2-3; tentatively, D is TRBD2 (6 bases). The ends were cut back, 0 bases at V and 0 bases at J, with 14 bases in the middle. The germline gives CDR1 SGHRS, CDR2 YFSETQ. This CDR3 comprises 17 residues. In DNA form, the CDR3 reads TGCGCCAGCAGCTTGGCCTTGGAGGGCTCAAGCACAGATACGCAGTATTTT. Its protein product is CASSLALEGSSTDTQYF. Variable domain in full (rest from reference TRBV5-1 and TRBJ2-3): KAGVTQTPRYLIKTRGQQVTLSCSPISGHRSVSWYQQTPGQGLQFLFEYFSETQRNKGNFPGRFSGRQFSNSRSEMNVSTLELGDSALYLCASSLALEGSSTDTQYFGPGTRLTVL.

V is TRBV7-9 and J is TRBJ2-4; D might be TRBD2 (5 bases). There are 14 residues in the CDR3. The germline V and J ends were trimmed by 1 base and 2 bases, with 6 bases remaining between them. The germline V gene has CDR1 SEHNR and CDR2 FQNEAQ (reference sequence). The CDR3 spells CASSLGGSKNIQYF. The CDR3 DNA sequence: TGTGCCAGCAGCTTAGGAGGGTCCAAAAACATTCAGTACTTC. Full variable domain (rest looked up from reference TRBV7-9 and TRBJ2-4): DTGVSQNPRHKITKRGQNVTFRCDPISEHNRLYWYRQTLGQGPEFLTYFQNEAQLEKSRLLSDRFSAERPKGSFSTLEIQRTEQGDSAMYLCASSLGGSKNIQYFGAGTRLSVL.

This clonotype turned up a few times. The J gene is TRBJ2-1, the V gene TRBV4-1, with D perhaps being TRBD1 or TRBD2 (5 bases each). The V gene's germline CDR1 is MGHRA and CDR2 YSYEKL. The ends were cut back, 0 bases at V and 2 bases at J, with 14 bases in the middle. This CDR3 has 17 residues. CDR3 residues: CASSQDSGQGTYNEQFF. CDR3 bases: TGCGCCAGCAGCCAAGATTCGGGGCAGGGAACCTACAATGAGCAGTTCTTC.

This chain links TRBV5-1 with TRBJ2-5; the D is unclear. V was pared by 2 bases and J by 5 bases, with 10 bases between. The CDR3 has 13 amino acids. Germline V gives CDR1 SGHRS, CDR2 YFSETQ. CDR3 coding DNA: TGCGCCAGCAGCTTACGCCCAGAGGAGACCCAGTACTTC. Translating gives CASSLRPEETQYF.

This chain links TRBV20-1 with TRBJ2-7, with TRBD1 matching 9 bases. The CDR3 extends over 13 amino acids. Germline lookup yields CDR1 DFQATT and CDR2 SNEGSKA (reference sequence). The V segment lost 1 base and the J segment 6 bases; nucleotides outside the gene matches: 4. The chain's CDR3 is CSARAVTGGEQYF. CDR3 nucleotides: TGCAGTGCTAGAGCTGTGACAGGGGGCGAGCAGTACTTC.

This clonotype was seen repeatedly, ten times or more. The gene calls are TRBV12-3 or TRBV12-4 and TRBJ1-2; D not resolved. The CDR3 has 14 amino acids. The ends were cut back, 0 bases at V and 8 bases at J, with 13 bases in the middle. The DNA of the CDR3 is TGTGCCAGCAGTTTAGCCGCGCTTGGCGAAGGCTACACCTTC. Protein sequence: CASSLAALGEGYTF.

V is TRBV29-1 and J is TRBJ1-1, with D unclear. This CDR3 is 16 amino acids long. CDR1 is SQVTM and CDR2 is ANQGSEA in the germline V gene. Trimming stripped 4 bases from V and 2 bases from J, with 20 bases between. CDR3 loop: CSVVQRPGRTNTEAFF. The CDR3 DNA sequence: TGCAGCGTTGTACAGAGACCCGGAAGGACCAACACTGAAGCTTTCTTT.

The rearrangement joins TRBV20-1 to TRBJ1-6; D possibly corresponds to TRBD1 (6 bases). The V gene lost 1 base and the J gene lost 6 bases, with 13 bases spanning the gap. Germline V gene lookup returns CDR1 DFQATT and CDR2 SNEGSKA (reference sequence). This CDR3 is built from 15 residues. The CDR3: CSARVPGTLNSPLHF. In DNA form, the CDR3 reads TGCAGTGCTAGAGTGCCCGGGACACTTAATTCACCCCTCCACTTT.

V gene TRBV29-1 combines with J gene TRBJ2-4; 9 bases agree with TRBD1. V lost 5 bases to trimming and J lost 0 bases; unmatched junction nucleotides: 5. Germline V gene lookup returns CDR1 SQVTM and CDR2 ANQGSEA. This CDR3 contains 15 residues. CDR3 sequence: CSVRQGGLAKNIQYF. The CDR3 DNA reads as TGCAGCGTTCGACAGGGGGGGCTAGCCAAAAACATTCAGTACTTC. The whole variable domain, filled in from reference TRBV29-1 and TRBJ2-4, reads SAVISQKPSRDICQRGTSLTIQCQVDSQVTMMFWYRQQPGQSLTLIATANQGSEATYESGFVIDKFPISRPNLTFSTLTVSNMSPEDSSIYLCSVRQGGLAKNIQYFGAGTRLSVL.